This paragraph covers one TCR beta chain sequence. The antigen this receptor binds is unknown. The cohort comprised around 690 healthy bone marrow donors. Cohort members were all nominally healthy when sampled, although unrecorded immune exposures were likely present. The donor was CMV seropositive and belonged to the group of a few hundred seropositive cohort members. A peripheral blood sample was provided by each donor, and peripheral blood mononuclear cells were used for TCR beta sequencing. The Qiagen DNeasy Blood Extraction Kit was used to extract genomic DNA from the blood cell samples. This specimen belongs to a study of cytomegalovirus exposure and HLA in healthy donors listed by TCRdb under 2017. About the full investigation: An earlier analysis of a few hundred of the donors reported roughly 300 Gb of sequence data and 117 million unique TCR beta sequences obtained from some 170 million T cells. Typing coverage varied by locus: roughly 629-640 donors for A, B, C, DRB1 and DQB1; roughly 520 for DQA1; about 600 for DPA1; roughly 470 for DPB1. About five DR-DQ haplotypes were handled as single units for association and clustering, since linkage in the cohort was strong. The study aimed to test whether cataloging public T cell receptors could reveal signatures of past pathogen exposure. Along with the approximately 650-subject first cohort, a separate validation cohort of 120 different subjects was used. The genetic ancestry cluster associated with self-reported Caucasian donors included about 81% of the roughly 400 genotyped donors. A later genetic analysis used genome-wide SNP genotypes for about three fifths of the 666 donors, treating that subset as a discovery cohort. Both class I and class II loci were covered by HLA typing, at four-digit resolution. The T cell repertoires of under 700 subjects were profiled by immunosequencing and related to cytomegalovirus serostatus. The study combined high-throughput TCR immunosequencing, statistical association of individual TCRs with disease status, and machine learning to predict cytomegalovirus infection status. A later analysis re-analyzed previously published TCR beta repertoires from roughly 600 donors and added high-resolution HLA genotyping to study TCR occurrence patterns. Roughly 300 gigabases of sequencing data and roughly 90 million unique TCR sequences were included in an early release covering about 700 HLA-typed donors. Across approximately 400 genotyped donors of the cohort, an average of approximately 240,000 unique TCR beta nucleotide sequences per donor were sequenced, and roughly 20% of those sequences were non-productive. In the later analysis, no new phenotypic data were used to find candidate immune exposures; instead, reliance was placed on TCR beta sequences and their occurrence across donors. All discovery cohort repertoires had been generated using a single sequencing platform. An earlier analysis of approximately 580 of the donors used high-throughput TCR beta sequencing to judge whether each TCR beta V gene segment behaved as functional or pseudogenic. Donor age, sex, ethnicity and CMV serostatus were compiled alongside the repertoire data. Results and caveats for the whole study, not just this receptor: Across donors, most TCR sequences were observed very rarely, whereas some public TCRs were present in many individuals. CMV serostatus was the only immune exposure information available for the cohort. Three of the identified cytomegalovirus-associated TCR beta chains were confirmed in vitro to be specific for cytomegalovirus antigens. A later analysis reported that several top co-occurrence clusters appeared linked to parvovirus B19, influenza, CMV and Epstein-Barr virus. Correlated functional status among segregating V segments might reflect linkage disequilibrium, but an unknown experimental factor could not be ruled out. V-gene and J-gene trimming of TCR beta chains was associated with a missense DCLRE1C variant in a later genetic analysis, and the association was replicated in an independent cohort. In a later genetic analysis, fewer N-insertions in productive TCRs were reported among donors in an Asian-associated ancestry cluster than the approximately 670-donor mean. A further reported finding was that TCR beta sequences accurately predicted the HLA-A and HLA-B alleles for most subjects in the first cohort. It was suggested by the authors that the approach could potentially be generalized to other disease states and immunological phenotypes. Approximately 18 rarely observed V segments, including chromosome 9 orphons, were excluded from the earlier analysis of just under 600 of the donors because counts were too low. Because the 87-base-pair reads could not distinguish some IMGT-functional V segments, including TRBV6-2 and TRBV6-3, those segments were excluded. According to a later analysis, most CMV-associated TCR beta chains appeared to be HLA-restricted, and the HLA associations seemed to be driven largely by CMV exposure. Specific HLA alleles were associated with roughly 16,000 TCR beta sequences at a false discovery rate of 0.05 in a later analysis. A later analysis found that HLA-associated TCR beta chains were more clonally expanded and had lower generation probabilities than equally common non-associated chains. Assigning TCR associations to individual alleles was difficult when HLA alleles, especially DR and DQ, strongly co-occurred. An earlier analysis of approximately 590 of the donors showed that most TCR beta V segments appeared in productive rearrangements either about 87% or about 30% of the time, which broadly matched IMGT annotations. Sequencing depth was assumed to be roughly uniform across donors in the presence/absence analyses, though that assumption may not hold. This cohort had only TCR beta chains sequenced, and the lack of alpha or paired-chain data limited which features could be detected. The study listed 170 or so TCR beta chains as associated with cytomegalovirus. A cluster of highly shared sequence variants was judged likely to be a technical artifact of the sequencing pipeline. In both the original and validation cohorts, the classifier was reported to diagnose cytomegalovirus status with high specificity and sensitivity. Because HLA typing was unavailable for some donors at each locus, only the typed subset was used in association tests. A later analysis found that TCR association rates varied across HLA loci, with DRB1 alleles showing the most associated TCRs and HLA-C alleles the fewest.

CDR1 is given as SGDLS and CDR2 as YYNGEE, both from the germline V gene. Trimming removed 4 bases from V and 5 bases from J, leaving 14 bases between the germline ends. Its CDR3 holds 14 amino acids, cysteine through phenylalanine. Just CDR3 DNA is preserved here, 42 bases in frame from base 1. Libraries were constructed by the immunoSEQ multiplex PCR assay. A mixture of 60 forward primers for TCR Vbeta segments and 13 reverse primers for TCR Jbeta segments was used in the multiplex PCR. The CDR3 region of rearranged TCR beta genes was amplified from genomic DNA by a multiplex PCR assay. Amplified TCR beta libraries were sequenced as 87-base-pair reads on the Illumina HiSeq System. On the authors' methods: Across the 670 or so repertoires, a later analysis counted 60 million to 90 million unique TCR beta chains, roughly 11 million of which were shared by at least two donors. Raw reads were error-corrected and collapsed into unique sequences with a nearest-neighbor algorithm that merged closely related sequences to remove PCR and sequencing errors. To assign V, D and J gene segments, CDR3 sequences were aligned to IMGT reference sequences. For a sequence to be retained, a match of at least six nucleotides to both a V gene segment and a J gene segment was required. Rearrangements were called productive when the CDR3 lacked stop codons and stayed in frame with V and J; all others were non-productive. Following IMGT convention, CDR3 was defined as the stretch from the second conserved V-encoded cysteine up to the conserved J-encoded phenylalanine. The earlier analysis of some 600 of the donors excluded sequences that lacked an unambiguous match to a single V gene segment. In an earlier analysis of roughly 500 of the donors, V segments were called functional above 56.7% productive rearrangements and were called segregating when the between-donor standard deviation exceeded 5%. To diagnose cytomegalovirus status from the catalog of TCR beta chain sequences, a statistical classification framework was built. In a later analysis, TCR nucleotide sequences were compared against IMGT/GENE-DB human TR gene sequences so that V and J genes could be assigned. The TCRdist pipeline was used in a later analysis to assign CDR3 sequences and most-parsimonious VDJ recombination scenarios. A later analysis defined each TCR beta chain by its CDR3 amino acid sequence plus V-gene family, and excluded reads lacking a unique V-gene family. To address suspected cross-contamination and a sequencing artifact, a later analysis removed roughly 640 highly shared, low-generation-probability nucleotide sequences. In a later analysis, a clonal expansion index was calculated for each public chain from normalized within-repertoire ranks of inferred template counts. Generation probabilities in a later analysis came from a VDJ recombination model fitted to out-of-frame rearrangements, and those results were checked against IGoR. In a later analysis, hypergeometric tests were used to score TCR-TCR, TCR-HLA and TCR-CMV co-occurrence, with a repertoire-size bias correction applied to TCR pairs. In a later analysis, false discovery rates were estimated by permuting HLA or CMV assignments 20 times. A later analysis grouped co-occurring TCRs with DBSCAN, adding TCRdist sequence similarity when clustering within HLA-allele-positive subsets. Repertoires with fewer than 30,000 or more than 120,000 public chains were left out of co-occurrence clustering, as were five repertoires with anomalous nucleotide sharing. This is the immuneACCESS table as TCRdb keeps it, with only in-frame sequences that have V and J called. A part of the clones is gone; compared with another copy, unresolved V genes explain less than half, and the rest is unexplained. The D gene and trimming were derived from the DNA, and the V and J assignments and clone size from that table. This sample's clone table shows about 170,000 clones. The ten largest account for about 0.81% of the sample.

Sequencing used PBMCs. The origin of this receptor is a woman aged 18-29 years in good health and CMV-seropositive. Here the chain combines TRBV9 and TRBJ2-3, with TRBD1 tentatively as D gene (5 bases match). The CDR3 reads CASSPFRAEDTQYF. The bases are TGTGCCAGCAGCCCTTTCAGGGCCGAAGATACGCAGTATTTT.